This TCR beta chain derives from a study of T cell repertoires in cytomegalovirus infection. Study-level background: Public TCR beta signatures marked donors with CMV infection and the matching HLA.

Trimming took 2 bases from V and 6 from J, leaving 13 bases between them. Germline CDR1 and CDR2: SEHNR and FQNEAQ (reference sequence). The CDR3 is 14 amino acids. Study-wide points: Individuals carrying CMV plus the relevant HLA were identified by cumulative frequency of public TCR beta families.

A single record per CDR3 protein comes from TCRdb applying MiXCR to the reads. The data show more than 250,000 distinct CDR3 sequences, roughly 25% seen once. This clonotype was picked up a small number of times. Its antigen is as yet unknown. The TCR comes from a human donor in good health (CMV status not recorded). Some clones in this sample may be carry-over from other donors' samples. The source was cultured PBMCs, collected from culture after CMV antigen stimulation. The chain links TRBV7-9 to TRBJ1-2; TRBD1 might be the D (6 bases). The DNA for the CDR3 is TGTGCCAGCAGCTTAAACGGCGGGGGCGATGGCTACACCTTC. Its protein product is CASSLNGGGDGYTF.